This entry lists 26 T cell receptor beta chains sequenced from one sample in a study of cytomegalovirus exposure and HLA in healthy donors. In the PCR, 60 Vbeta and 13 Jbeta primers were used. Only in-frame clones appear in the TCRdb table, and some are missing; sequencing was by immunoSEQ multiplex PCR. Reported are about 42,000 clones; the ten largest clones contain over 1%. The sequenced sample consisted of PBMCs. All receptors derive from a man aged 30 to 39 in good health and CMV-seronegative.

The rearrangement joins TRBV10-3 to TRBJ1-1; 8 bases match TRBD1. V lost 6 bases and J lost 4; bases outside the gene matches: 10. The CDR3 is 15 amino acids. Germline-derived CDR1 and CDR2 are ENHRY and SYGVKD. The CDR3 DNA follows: TGTGCCATCAGGAAGGACAGGGAGAAGGGCACTGAAGCTTTCTTT. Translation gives CAIRKDREKGTEAFF.

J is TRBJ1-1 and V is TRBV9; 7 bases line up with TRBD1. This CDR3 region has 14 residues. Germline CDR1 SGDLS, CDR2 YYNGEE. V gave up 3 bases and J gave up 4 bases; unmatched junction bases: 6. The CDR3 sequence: CASSADRYPTEAFF. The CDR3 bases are TGTGCCAGCAGCGCGGACAGGTATCCCACTGAAGCTTTCTTT.

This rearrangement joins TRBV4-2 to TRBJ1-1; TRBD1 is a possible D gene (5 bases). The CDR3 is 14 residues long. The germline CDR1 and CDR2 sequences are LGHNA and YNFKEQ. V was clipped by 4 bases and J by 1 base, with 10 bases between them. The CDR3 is CASSRQGQNTEAFF. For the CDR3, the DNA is TGTGCCAGCAGCCGCCAGGGCCAGAACACTGAAGCTTTCTTT.

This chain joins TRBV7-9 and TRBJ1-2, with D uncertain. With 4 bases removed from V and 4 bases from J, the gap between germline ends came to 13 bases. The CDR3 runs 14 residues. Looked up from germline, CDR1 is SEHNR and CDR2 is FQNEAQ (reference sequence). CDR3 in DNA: TGTGCCAGCAGCTCGCTAACAGTAGGCTATGGCTACACCTTC. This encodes CASSSLTVGYGYTF.

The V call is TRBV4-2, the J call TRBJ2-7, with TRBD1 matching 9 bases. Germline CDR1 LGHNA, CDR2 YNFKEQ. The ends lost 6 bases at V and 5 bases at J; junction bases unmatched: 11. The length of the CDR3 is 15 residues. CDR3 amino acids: CASSRRTGEIDEQYF. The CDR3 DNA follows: TGTGCCAGCAGTCGAAGGACAGGGGAGATAGACGAGCAGTACTTC.

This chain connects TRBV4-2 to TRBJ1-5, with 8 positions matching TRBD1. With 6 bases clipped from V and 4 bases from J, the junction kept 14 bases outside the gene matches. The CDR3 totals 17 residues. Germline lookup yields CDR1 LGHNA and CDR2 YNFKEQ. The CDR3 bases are TGTGCCAGCAGTCTCGGACAGGGTGAGGTTCTTAATCAGCCCCAGCATTTT. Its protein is CASSLGQGEVLNQPQHF.

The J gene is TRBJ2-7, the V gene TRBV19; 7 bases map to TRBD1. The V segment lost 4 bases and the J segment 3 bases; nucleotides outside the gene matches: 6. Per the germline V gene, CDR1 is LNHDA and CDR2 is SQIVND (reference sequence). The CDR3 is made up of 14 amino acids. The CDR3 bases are TGTGCCAGTAGTAACCGGGACAGATTCTACGAGCAGTACTTC. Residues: CASSNRDRFYEQYF.

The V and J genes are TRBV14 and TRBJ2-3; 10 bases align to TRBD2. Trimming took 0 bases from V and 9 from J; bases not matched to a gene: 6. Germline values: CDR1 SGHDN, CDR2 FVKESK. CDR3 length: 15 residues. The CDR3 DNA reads TGTGCCAGCAGCCAAGATTTTGCTAGCGGGAGAACGCAGTATTTT. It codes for CASSQDFASGRTQYF. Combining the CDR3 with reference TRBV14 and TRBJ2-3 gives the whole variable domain EAGVTQFPSHSVIEKGQTVTLRCDPISGHDNLYWYRRVMGKEIKFLLHFVKESKQDESGMPNNRFLAERTGGTYSTLKVQPAELEDSGVYFCASSQDFASGRTQYFGPGTRLTVL.

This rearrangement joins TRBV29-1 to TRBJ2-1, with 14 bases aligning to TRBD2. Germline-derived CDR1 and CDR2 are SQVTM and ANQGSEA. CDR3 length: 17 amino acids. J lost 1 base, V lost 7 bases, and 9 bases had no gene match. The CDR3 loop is CSARGTSGSRSYNEQFF. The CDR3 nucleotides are TGCAGCGCTCGGGGGACTAGCGGGAGTAGATCCTACAATGAGCAGTTCTTC.

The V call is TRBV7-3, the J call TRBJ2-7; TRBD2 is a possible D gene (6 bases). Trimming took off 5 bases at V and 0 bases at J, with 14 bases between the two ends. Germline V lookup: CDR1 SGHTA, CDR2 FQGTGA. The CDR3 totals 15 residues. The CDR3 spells CASSQSPGSSYEQYF. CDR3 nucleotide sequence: TGTGCCAGCAGCCAGAGCCCCGGGAGCTCCTACGAGCAGTACTTC. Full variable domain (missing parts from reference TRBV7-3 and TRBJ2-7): GAGVSQTPSNKVTEKGKYVELRCDPISGHTALYWYRQSLGQGPEFLIYFQGTGAADDSGLPNDRFFAVRPEGSVSTLKIQRTERGDSAVYLCASSQSPGSSYEQYFGPGTRLTVT.

DNA for the CDR3: TGCGCCAGCCGACCTACTAGCGGGGACTACGAGCAGTACTTC. This translates into CASRPTSGDYEQYF. This sequence joins TRBV4-1 and TRBJ2-7; TRBD2 matches at 10 bases. The CDR3 runs 14 residues. The germline CDR1 and CDR2 sequences are MGHRA and YSYEKL. J was trimmed by 3 bases and V by 8 bases; bases with no gene match: 7.

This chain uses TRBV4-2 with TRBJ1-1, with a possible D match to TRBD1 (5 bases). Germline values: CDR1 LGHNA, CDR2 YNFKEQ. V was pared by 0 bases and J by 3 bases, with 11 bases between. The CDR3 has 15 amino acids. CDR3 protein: CASSQDLGRDTEAFF. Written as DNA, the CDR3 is TGTGCCAGCAGCCAAGATCTAGGCAGGGACACTGAAGCTTTCTTT.

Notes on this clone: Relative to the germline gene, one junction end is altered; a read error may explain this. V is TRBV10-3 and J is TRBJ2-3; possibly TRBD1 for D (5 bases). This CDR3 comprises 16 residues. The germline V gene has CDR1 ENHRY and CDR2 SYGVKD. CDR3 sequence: CAIRGWGAAGTDKQYF. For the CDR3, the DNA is TGTGCCATCAGGGGGTGGGGCGCGGCTGGCACAGATAAGCAGTATTTT.

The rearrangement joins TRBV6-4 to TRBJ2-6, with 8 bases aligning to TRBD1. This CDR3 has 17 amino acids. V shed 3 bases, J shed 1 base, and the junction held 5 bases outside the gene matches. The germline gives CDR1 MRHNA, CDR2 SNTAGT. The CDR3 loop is CASSESTGGSGANVLTF. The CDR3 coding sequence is TGTGCCAGCAGTGAATCCACAGGGGGGTCTGGGGCCAACGTCCTGACTTTC.

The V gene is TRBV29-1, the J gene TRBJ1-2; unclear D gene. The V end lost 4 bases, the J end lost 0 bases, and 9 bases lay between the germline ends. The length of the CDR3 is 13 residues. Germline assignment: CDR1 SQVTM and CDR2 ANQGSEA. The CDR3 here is CSVADSANYGYTF. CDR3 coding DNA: TGCAGCGTTGCGGACTCAGCTAACTATGGCTACACCTTC.

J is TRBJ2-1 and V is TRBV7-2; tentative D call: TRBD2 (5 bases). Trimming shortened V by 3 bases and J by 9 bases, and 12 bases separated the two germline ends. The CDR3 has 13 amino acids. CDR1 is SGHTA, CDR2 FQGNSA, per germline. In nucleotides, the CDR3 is TGTGCCAGCAGCTTGTTCGGGGAAGGTGAGCAGTTCTTC. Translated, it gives CASSLFGEGEQFF.

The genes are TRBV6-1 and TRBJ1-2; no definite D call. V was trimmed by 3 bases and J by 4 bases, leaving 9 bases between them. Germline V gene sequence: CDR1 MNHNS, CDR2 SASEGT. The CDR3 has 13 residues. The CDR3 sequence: CASSEFTAYGYTF. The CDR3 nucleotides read TGTGCCAGCAGTGAGTTTACAGCCTATGGCTACACCTTC.

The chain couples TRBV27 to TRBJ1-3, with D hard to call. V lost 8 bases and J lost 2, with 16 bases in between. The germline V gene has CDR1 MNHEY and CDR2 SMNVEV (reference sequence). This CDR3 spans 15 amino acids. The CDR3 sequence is CASGTTGATGNTIYF. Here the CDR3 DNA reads TGTGCCAGCGGCACCACGGGAGCTACTGGAAACACCATATATTTT.

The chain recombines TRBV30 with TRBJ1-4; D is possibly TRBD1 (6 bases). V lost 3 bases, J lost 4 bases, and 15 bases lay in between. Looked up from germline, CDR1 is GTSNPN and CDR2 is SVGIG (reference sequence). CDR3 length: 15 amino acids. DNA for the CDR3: TGTGCCTGGAGCCCTCCAGGGGATCTTAATGAAAAACTGTTTTTT. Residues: CAWSPPGDLNEKLFF.

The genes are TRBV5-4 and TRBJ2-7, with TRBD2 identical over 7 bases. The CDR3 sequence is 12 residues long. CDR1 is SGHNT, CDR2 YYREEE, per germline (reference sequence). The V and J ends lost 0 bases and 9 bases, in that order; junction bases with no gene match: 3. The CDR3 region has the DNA TGTGCCAGCAGCTTGGAACGGGAGGCGCAGTACTTC. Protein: CASSLEREAQYF. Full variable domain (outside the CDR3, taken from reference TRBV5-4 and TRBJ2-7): ETGVTQSPTHLIKTRGQQVTLRCSSQSGHNTVSWYQQALGQGPQFIFQYYREEENGRGNFPPRFSGLQFPNYSSELNVNALELDDSALYLCASSLEREAQYFGPGTRLTVT.

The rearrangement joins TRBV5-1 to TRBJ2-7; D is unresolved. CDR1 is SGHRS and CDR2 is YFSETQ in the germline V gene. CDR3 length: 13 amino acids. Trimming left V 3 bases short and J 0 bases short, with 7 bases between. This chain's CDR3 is CASSSVPSYEQYF. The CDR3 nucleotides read TGCGCCAGCAGCTCGGTCCCCTCCTACGAGCAGTACTTC.

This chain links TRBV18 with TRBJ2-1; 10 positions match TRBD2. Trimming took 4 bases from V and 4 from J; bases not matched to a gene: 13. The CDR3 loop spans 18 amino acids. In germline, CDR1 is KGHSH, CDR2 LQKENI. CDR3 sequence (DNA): TGTGCCAGCTCACGTGTCGCTCTAGCGGGAGTGGGGTACAATGAGCAGTTCTTC. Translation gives CASSRVALAGVGYNEQFF.

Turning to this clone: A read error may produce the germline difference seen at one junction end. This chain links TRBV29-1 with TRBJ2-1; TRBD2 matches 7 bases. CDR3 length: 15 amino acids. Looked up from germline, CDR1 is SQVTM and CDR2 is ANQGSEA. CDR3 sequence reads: CSVEGTSISDNEQFF. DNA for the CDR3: TGCAGCGTTGAAGGGACTAGTATCTCCGACAATGAGCAGTTCTTC.

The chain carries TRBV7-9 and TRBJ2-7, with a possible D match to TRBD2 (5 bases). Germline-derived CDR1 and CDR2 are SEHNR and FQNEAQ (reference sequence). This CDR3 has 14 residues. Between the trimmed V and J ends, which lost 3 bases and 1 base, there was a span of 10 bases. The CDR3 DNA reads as TGTGCCAGCAGCTTCTCCGCGGGTTCCTACGAGCAGTACTTC. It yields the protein CASSFSAGSYEQYF.

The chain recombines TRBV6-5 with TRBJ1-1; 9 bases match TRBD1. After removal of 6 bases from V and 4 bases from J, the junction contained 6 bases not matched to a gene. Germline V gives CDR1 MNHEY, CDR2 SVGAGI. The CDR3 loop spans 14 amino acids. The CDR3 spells CASRRDRVITEAFF. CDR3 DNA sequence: TGTGCCAGCAGAAGGGACAGGGTTATCACTGAAGCTTTCTTT.

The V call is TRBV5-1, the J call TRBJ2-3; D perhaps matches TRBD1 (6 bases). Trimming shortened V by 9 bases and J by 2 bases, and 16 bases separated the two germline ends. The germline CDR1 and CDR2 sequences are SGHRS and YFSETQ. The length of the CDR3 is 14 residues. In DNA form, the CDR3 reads TGCGCCACAAAACAGGGAACCCTCACAGATACGCAGTATTTT. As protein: CATKQGTLTDTQYF.